This entry is about one T cell receptor beta chain. Its binding antigen is unknown. There are no base qualities to consult, and no much larger clone falls within one base. This sample stems from a study of blood T cell repertoires in COVID-19 (dated by TCRdb to about 2020). In terms of the full investigation: Collaborator samples came from the United States, Italy and Spain and covered acute and convalescent phases of COVID-19. The repertoires were made available in a free public database intended to serve as a resource for research on the immune response to SARS-CoV-2. The prospective study material was composed of cDNA or gDNA derived from T cells, B-cell-depleted T cells, or PBMCs. The sample metadata nearly always contained a de-identified subject ID, COVID-19 status, age in years and sex. Deeply sampled blood TCRbeta repertoires from subjects exposed to, actively infected with, or recovered from COVID-19 were included in the dataset. The samples were drawn from the first 160 participants of the ongoing ImmuneRACE study and from under 1,500 subjects provided by 6 global collaborators. Where HLA class I and class II types were available, the types were taken from metadata supplied by the sample provider, not from assay-based typing. The full study reports these points: How much clinical and demographic metadata was included differed by source and by participant, and the metadata was provided uncurated.

Collaborating institutions collected whole blood in K2EDTA tubes following their own protocols. For TCRbeta analysis, collaborator samples were shipped as frozen whole blood, as isolated PBMCs, or as DNA extracted from either sample type. V loses 3 bases of germline sequence and J loses 1 base, and the interval between the two ends is 16 bases. From the germline V gene (reference sequence), CDR1 is MNHEY and CDR2 is SMNVEV. The CDR3, cysteine through phenylalanine, is 16 amino acids long. Only CDR3 DNA remains: 48 bases, in frame from the first base. TCRbeta CDR3 regions were amplified from genomic DNA by means of the immunoSEQ Assay, a bias-controlled multiplex PCR. The paper's processing steps were these. Nucleated cell counts per sample were estimated from amplification of reference gene primers within the assay. To quantify the absolute abundance of each unique TCRbeta CDR3 rearrangement, sequence reads were collapsed and filtered. Productive Simpson clonality was computed per sample as the square root of Simpson's diversity index over productive rearrangements. TCRdb holds this immuneACCESS table with in-frame rearrangements only. Some clones are missing; in checked studies, unresolved V genes explain under half, and the rest has no known cause. V and J calls and clone size are copied from that table; D and trimming were computed from the DNA. The sample data list 20,000 or so clones, and 80% to 90% of these were observed just once. Roughly 3.2% of the sample rests with the top ten.

The V and J segments used are TRBV27 and TRBJ2-7, and possibly TRBD1, on 5 matching bases. The origin of this receptor is a human donor in a cohort sampled during active COVID-19. Sequenced input: peripheral blood. This receptor has the CDR3 CASSLGYGQGSYEQYF. The DNA sequence is given as TGTGCCAGCAGTTTGGGGTATGGACAAGGATCCTACGAGCAGTACTTC.